This TCR beta chain emerged from a study of blood T cell repertoires in COVID-19 (dated by TCRdb to the early 2020s). General notes on the study: Samples covering the acute and convalescent phases of COVID-19 were provided by collaborators in the United States, Italy and Spain. The prospective study material was composed of cDNA or gDNA derived from T cells, B-cell-depleted T cells, or PBMCs. Subjects who had been exposed to COVID-19, were actively infected with it, or had recovered from it provided the deeply sampled blood TCRbeta repertoires that made up the dataset. A freely available public database, intended as a resource for researchers studying the immune response to SARS-CoV-2, is where the repertoires were released. Samples came from the ongoing ImmuneRACE study (first 160 participants) plus 1,254 subjects from 6 global collaborators. The sample metadata nearly always contained a de-identified subject ID, COVID-19 status, age in years and sex. Where available, HLA class I and class II types were obtained from metadata supplied by the sample provider rather than from assay-based typing. Beyond this particular receptor, the publication reports: The quantity of clinical and demographic metadata differed by source and by participant and was supplied without curation.

The collaborating institutions used their own protocols to collect whole blood in K2EDTA tubes. For TCRbeta analysis, collaborators shipped samples as frozen whole blood, isolated PBMCs, or DNA extracted from either of those sample types. This clone was seen once. The antigen it binds to is not known. No much larger clone is present one base from it, and per-base qualities are unavailable. TCRbeta CDR3 regions were amplified from genomic DNA by means of the immunoSEQ Assay, a bias-controlled multiplex PCR. The original methods were these. The number of nucleated cells in each sample was estimated by amplification of reference gene primers within the assay. Sequence reads were collapsed and filtered to measure the absolute abundance of every unique TCRbeta CDR3 rearrangement. For each sample, productive Simpson clonality was calculated as the square root of Simpson's diversity index over productive rearrangements. TCRdb carries this immuneACCESS record with in-frame sequences only. Its versions omit some clonotypes, under half of them owing to an unresolved V gene in the studies checked, with the rest unexplained. V, J and clone size are taken as reported in that table, and D and trimming were inferred from the DNA itself. This sample comprises 200,000 to 250,000 clones, more than 80% of them detected only once. The top ten hold around 9.3% of the sample.

The junction shows trimming of 6 bases on V and 6 bases on J, plus 15 bases between the germline ends. From cysteine to phenylalanine, the CDR3 is 14 amino acids long. The read is trimmed to its CDR3 DNA, 42 bases read in frame from base 1. Per the germline V gene (reference sequence), LGHDT is the CDR1 and YNNKEL is the CDR2. This chain is built from TRBV3-1 (or the pseudogene TRBV3-2) and TRBJ2-1; tentative D gene TRBD2, with 6 bases matching. This sequence was found in a woman older than 75 with acute or convalescent COVID-19. Source material: peripheral blood. The sequence in DNA is TGTGCCAGCAGTCAAACCGGGGGAACCAATGAGCAGTTCTTC. Its product reads: CASSQTGGTNEQFF.